This T cell receptor (beta chain) was found in a study of CD8+ T cells in alopecia areata. Findings of the study overall: Normal skin's resident alphabeta T cells are also sequenced in scalp samples. Clonality in the scalp and expanded CD8+ clones ranked among the top 100 were significantly decreased by tofacitinib.

RNA extraction was followed by reverse transcription into cDNA, which acted as the sequencing template. Produced via immunoSEQ multiplex PCR; TCRdb's table is partial and in-frame only. The sample contains over 100,000 clones, about 59% of which appear only once. Of note for this clone: Its specificity is unknown.

Regarding treatment: oral pan-JAK inhibitor, 5-10 mg twice daily. Sequencing was performed on CD8+ T cells sorted from blood, taken at week 24, from a patient treated with tofacitinib. The source of this sequence is a human donor with alopecia areata.

The chain's CDR3 is CASSNDRGVDGYTF. Here the CDR3 DNA reads TGTGCCAGCAGTAACGACAGGGGAGTGGATGGCTACACCTTC. This chain joins TRBV6-5 and TRBJ1-2; TRBD1 matches at 8 bases. Losses at the gene ends were 5 bases for V and 6 bases for J; bases not matched to a gene: 8. The CDR3 has 14 amino acids. In germline, CDR1 is MNHEY, CDR2 SVGAGI.